This T cell receptor beta chain is from a study of blood T cell repertoires in COVID-19. Study overall: Whether acute or convalescent, the COVID-19 samples came from the United States, Italy and Spain. T cells, B-cell-depleted T cells, or PBMCs provided the cDNA or gDNA that served as material.

This CDR3 is 16 amino acids long. The V gene lost 4 bases and the J gene lost 2 bases, with 17 bases spanning the gap. The germline gives CDR1 SGDLS, CDR2 YYNGEE. Repertoires were generated with immunoSEQ multiplex PCR, while TCRdb's copy carries only in-frame clones and drops some. This table holds approximately 210,000 clones, 82% found once. Participant reports of clinical history set cohort assignment. Recovered Cohort 3 donors showed two negative PCRs, clearance, or symptom resolution. This chain links TRBV9 with TRBJ2-3; a weak D match, TRBD1 (5 bases). The sample comprised PBMCs or T cells enriched from blood (not recorded which). The receptor's source is a man in his forties who had recovered from COVID-19. The DNA for the CDR3 is TGTGCCAGCAGCCCCCATGGAGACAGACACACAGATACGCAGTATTTT. It is translated as CASSPHGDRHTDTQYF.